The source of this T cell receptor (beta chain) is a study of long-term antiretroviral therapy in people with HIV (dated by TCRdb to between 2022 and 2023). Looking at the study overall: The earliest samples were collected approximately a decade before the 2015 WHO recommendation for immediate ART, a period when ART was typically delayed until CD4 counts fell. Whether ART initiation and durable HIV suppression were associated with changes in peripheral blood TRB repertoire composition and diversity was tested in a retrospective serial study. No cross-contamination during QIAcube processing turned up in test extractions that ran a monoclonal T-cell line alongside about 30 polyclonal samples. Of the roughly 31 participants with HIV, about twelve were female. A total of 192 cryopreserved PBMC samples came from a few dozen adults with confirmed HIV infection and were collected serially over a mean of roughly six years (range 1-12).

The paper's findings and limits, for the study overall: Because cell numbers in pre-ART samples were limited, unsorted PBMC were profiled instead of sorted CD4+ and CD8+ T cells. Inferences about post-ART repertoire changes are limited because no data were available on ART adherence, viral resistance or therapy changes. Starting ART was linked to a significant rise in TRB diversity, yet even after long-term ART the diversity remained significantly lower than in transplant donor controls. Limited PBMC availability meant only the TCR beta chain was sequenced, without alpha chain pairing. Expanded TRB clones identified before ART initiation dominated the repertoire at all time points, although this dominance fluctuated and declined in many PLHIV after ART. Compared with controls, HIV repertoires had narrower CDR3 length ranges, and the network structure pointed to an antigen-experienced repertoire that shifted only slightly toward naive after ART. The samples span the years 2004 to 2017, and the ART regimens used at that time may not be as effective as current regimens.

The immunoSEQ hsTCRB v3.0 assay was used at survey level resolution to sequence the TRB variable region. The target sequencing depth for TRB was about 35,000-50,000 T-cell genomes per sample. TRB libraries were pooled and sequenced on an Illumina MiSeq using a v3 150-cycle kit. As for the original processing: Repertoire analysis was performed in R inside a reproducible Nextflow workflow that covered QC, data transformation and analysis. LymphoSeq2, an R package for exploring AIRR-Seq data, was used to implement the custom analyses. After excluding several samples that yielded fewer than 5000 total TRB sequences, 188 HIV repertoires remained for analysis. Among the roughly 190 retained HIV repertoires, more than 55 were collected before ART initiation and around 130 after ART initiation. Repertoires were downsampled to 5000 TRB nucleotide sequences, and summary statistics were averaged over 100 downsampling iterations. Only TRB sequences with CDR3 regions of at least seven amino acids were retained for analysis. A Shannon entropy-derived clonality score and the Gini coefficient were used to measure diversity. Repertoire networks linked the top 5000 CDR3 amino acid sequences whenever two sequences differed by an edit distance of one. For TRB CDR3 amino acid sequences, GLIPH2 was used to predict antigen specificity groups and MHC restriction. CDR3 amino acid sequences were matched against VDJdb and McPAS-TCR to flag known CMV, EBV, HIV or tissue antigen associations. Pre-ART, post-ART and control groups were compared with Wilcoxon signed-rank tests and Holm-Bonferroni correction. Entries here come from immuneACCESS through TCRdb and include only in-frame sequences with V and J called. Some clones fail to appear in such tables; in the studies checked, an unresolved V gene covers under half of the shortfall, and the cause of the remainder is unknown. V and J calls and clone size are given by that table; D and trimming were obtained from the DNA. The sample table shows over 15,000 clones, and 90% to 95% are seen once. The ten top clones hold 1.4% of the sample.

Turning to this clone: Its target antigen remains unknown. One end of the junction does not line up with germline, which may come from a read error.

To be included, a participant needed at least one PBMC sample from before ART initiation plus at least two post-ART samples. Treatment was received in the United States of America by all participants with HIV. Before DNA extraction, cryopreserved samples containing about 0.9-10 million PBMC were thawed and washed. At the time of the earliest PBMC sample, participants with HIV were aged between about 23 and 54 years. PBMC samples from each participant spanned 1-4 timepoints before ART initiation and 2-8 timepoints after ART initiation, with a median of 7 samples. Serial HIV viral load, CD4+ T-cell count, ART history and demographic data were obtained for every participant. Using a Qiagen kit on a QIAcube, genomic DNA was extracted from unsorted PBMC, with samples processed in batches of 12. The CDR1 and CDR2 encoded by the germline V gene (reference sequence) are SSHAT and FNYEAQ. CDR3 length: 14 amino acids, cysteine to phenylalanine. The retained sequence is limited to the CDR3, 42 bases, with the frame set at the first base.

The receptor was isolated from a young man with HIV. The chain links TRBV7-7 with TRBJ2-7; too little of a D gene remains to name it. The sample consisted of unsorted PBMCs, taken approximately 11 years after starting antiretroviral therapy. The CDR3 here reads CASSLGEGFHEQYF. DNA sequence: TGTGCTAGCAGCTTAGGTGAAGGGTTCCACGAGCAGTACTTC.